This TCR beta chain was sequenced in a study of lymphopenia after photon versus proton radiotherapy. Findings and caveats of the study: A bigger post-nadir fall in TCR diversity correlated inversely with survival time in deceased patients. Photon-treated patients lost naive T cells and TCR diversity; proton-treated stayed stable.

For this clone: Antigen specificity is unknown.

Data came from immunoSEQ multiplex PCR; TCRdb stores just in-frame clones and leaves some out. The data contain around 19,000 clones, about 92% of them seen just once; the ten biggest clones take up 1.7%. This clonotype was obtained from a woman in her thirties or forties with cholangiocarcinoma. The starting material was peripheral blood, obtained from a patient treated with photon-based radiotherapy.

CDR3 DNA sequence: TGTGCCAGCAGCTTAGGGGGGACGGCCGGGGAGCTGTTTTTT. Translated, it gives CASSLGGTAGELFF. J is TRBJ2-2 and V is TRBV7-2, with D tentatively TRBD1 or TRBD2 (5 bases each). Trimming removed 1 base from V and 6 bases from J, with 9 bases in between. This CDR3 has 14 residues. CDR1 is SGHTA and CDR2 is FQGNSA in the germline V gene.